This passage covers 4 T cell receptor beta chains from one sample sequenced in a study of post-analysis software for immune sequencing data. Overall study findings and caveats: TRBV5-6, TRBV5-1 and TRBV20-1 belonged to a set of roughly five TRBV segments that were more frequent in patients than controls.

What these receptors recognize is not known. The TCR beta cDNA libraries carried unique molecular identifiers. TCRdb processed the PCR reads anew with MiXCR; each CDR3 protein has one entry. The sample carries about 820,000 distinct CDR3 sequences, approximately 53% recorded once. The specimen sequenced was blood. Receptors originate from a girl between 10 and 17 years old with multiple sclerosis.

This clonotype has more than one count but fewer than ten. The chain joins TRBV7-2 to TRBJ1-2; TRBD1 might be the D (5 bases). Germline lookup yields CDR1 SGHTA and CDR2 FQGNSA. The ends were cut back, 4 bases at V and 8 bases at J, with 14 bases in the middle. This CDR3 has 13 residues. CDR3 nucleotides: TGTGCCAGCAGCTACTGGGGGATTCGGGGCTACACCTTC. It encodes CASSYWGIRGYTF.

The chain uses TRBV12-3 or TRBV12-4 and TRBJ2-7; the D gene is possibly TRBD2 (6 bases). V lost 6 bases and J 2 bases, leaving 11 bases between the germline ends. The CDR3 length is 13 residues. The CDR3 is CASRAGTAYEQYF. CDR3 DNA sequence: TGTGCCAGCAGGGCGGGAACAGCCTACGAGCAGTACTTC.

The chain joins TRBV6-1 to TRBJ1-4; 7 bases match TRBD1. Losses at the gene ends were 4 bases for V and 7 bases for J; bases not matched to a gene: 6. Germline values: CDR1 MNHNS, CDR2 SASEGT. The CDR3 consists of 14 residues. CDR3 nucleotides: TGTGCCAGCAGTGGGACCGAGGGGGCTGAAAAACTGTTTTTT. Protein product: CASSGTEGAEKLFF.

V usage is TRBV6-5 and J usage is TRBJ1-2; D uncertain. The germline CDR1 and CDR2 sequences are MNHEY and SVGAGI. CDR3 size: 13 residues. V dropped 4 bases and J dropped 7 bases, with 13 bases sitting between them. The CDR3 sequence: CASSSWAVRGYTF. The DNA of the CDR3 is TGTGCCAGCAGTTCTTGGGCTGTACGTGGCTACACCTTC.